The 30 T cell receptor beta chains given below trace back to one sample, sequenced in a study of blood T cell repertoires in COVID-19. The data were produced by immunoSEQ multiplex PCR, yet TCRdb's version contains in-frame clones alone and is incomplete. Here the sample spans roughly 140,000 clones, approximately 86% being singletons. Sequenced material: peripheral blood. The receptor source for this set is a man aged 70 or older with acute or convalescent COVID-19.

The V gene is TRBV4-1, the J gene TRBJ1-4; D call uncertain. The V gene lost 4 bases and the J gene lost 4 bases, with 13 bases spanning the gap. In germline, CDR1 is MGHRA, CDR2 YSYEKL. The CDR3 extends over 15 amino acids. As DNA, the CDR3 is TGCGCCAGCAGCCTAGCCCGGGATATTAATGAAAAACTGTTTTTT. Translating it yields CASSLARDINEKLFF.

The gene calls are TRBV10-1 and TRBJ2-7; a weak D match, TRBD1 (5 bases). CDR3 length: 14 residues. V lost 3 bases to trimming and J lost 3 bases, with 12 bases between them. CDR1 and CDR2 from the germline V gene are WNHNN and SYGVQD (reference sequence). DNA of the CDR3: TGCGCCAGCAGTGATTTGCAGGGTCTCTACGAGCAGTACTTC. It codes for CASSDLQGLYEQYF.

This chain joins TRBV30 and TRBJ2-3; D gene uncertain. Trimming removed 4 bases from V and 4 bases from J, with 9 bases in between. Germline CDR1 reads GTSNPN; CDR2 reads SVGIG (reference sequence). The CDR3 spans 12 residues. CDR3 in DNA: TGTGCCTGGACTCTCTCAGCAGATACGCAGTATTTT. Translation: CAWTLSADTQYF.

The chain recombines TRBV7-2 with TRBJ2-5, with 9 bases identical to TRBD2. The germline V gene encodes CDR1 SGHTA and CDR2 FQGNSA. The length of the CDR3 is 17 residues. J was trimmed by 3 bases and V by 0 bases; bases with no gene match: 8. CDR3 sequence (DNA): TGTGCCAGCAGCTTAGCGGGCGGACTAGCGTCAAAAGAGACCCAGTACTTC. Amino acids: CASSLAGGLASKETQYF.

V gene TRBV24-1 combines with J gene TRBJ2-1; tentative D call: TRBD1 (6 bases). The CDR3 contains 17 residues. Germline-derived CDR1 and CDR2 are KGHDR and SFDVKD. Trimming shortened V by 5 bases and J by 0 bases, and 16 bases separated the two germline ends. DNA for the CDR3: TGTGCCACCAGTGGGGGGCTACGCGGGCTCTCCTACAATGAGCAGTTCTTC. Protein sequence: CATSGGLRGLSYNEQFF.

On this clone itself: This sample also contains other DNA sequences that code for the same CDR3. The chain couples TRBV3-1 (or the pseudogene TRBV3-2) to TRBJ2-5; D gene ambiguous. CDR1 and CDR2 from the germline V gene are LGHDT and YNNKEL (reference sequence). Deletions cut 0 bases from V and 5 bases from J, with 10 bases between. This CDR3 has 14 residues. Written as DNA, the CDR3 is TGTGCCAGCAGCCAAGACACCTCCGGGGAGACCCAGTACTTC. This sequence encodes CASSQDTSGETQYF.

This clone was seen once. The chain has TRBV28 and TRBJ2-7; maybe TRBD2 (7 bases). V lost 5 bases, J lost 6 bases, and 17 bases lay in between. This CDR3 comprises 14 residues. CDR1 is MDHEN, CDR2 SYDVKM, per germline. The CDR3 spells CASSPSGGHREQYF. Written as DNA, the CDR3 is TGTGCCAGCAGTCCCTCCGGGGGGCATCGCGAGCAGTACTTC.

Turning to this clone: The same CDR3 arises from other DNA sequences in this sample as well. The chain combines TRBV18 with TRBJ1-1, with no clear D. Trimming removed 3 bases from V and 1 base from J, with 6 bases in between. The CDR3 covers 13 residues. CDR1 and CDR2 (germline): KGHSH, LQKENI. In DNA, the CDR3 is TGTGCCAGCTCACCGGCAGAGAACACTGAAGCTTTCTTT. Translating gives CASSPAENTEAFF. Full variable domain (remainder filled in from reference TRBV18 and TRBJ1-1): NAGVMQNPRHLVRRRGQEARLRCSPMKGHSHVYWYRQLPEEGLKFMVYLQKENIIDESGMPKERFSAEFPKEGPSILRIQQVVRGDSAAYFCASSPAENTEAFFGQGTRLTVV.

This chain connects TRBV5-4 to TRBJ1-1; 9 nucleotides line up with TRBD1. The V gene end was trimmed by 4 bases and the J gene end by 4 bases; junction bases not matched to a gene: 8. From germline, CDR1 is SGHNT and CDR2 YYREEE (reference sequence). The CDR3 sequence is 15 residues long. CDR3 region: CASSPGQGLGTEAFF. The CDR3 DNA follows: TGTGCCAGCAGCCCAGGACAGGGGTTGGGCACTGAAGCTTTCTTT.

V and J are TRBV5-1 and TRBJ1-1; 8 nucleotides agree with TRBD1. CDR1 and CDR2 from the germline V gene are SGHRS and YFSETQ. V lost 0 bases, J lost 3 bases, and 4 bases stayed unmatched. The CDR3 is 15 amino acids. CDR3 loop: CASSLEGTGDTEAFF. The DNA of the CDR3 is TGCGCCAGCAGCTTGGAGGGGACAGGAGACACTGAAGCTTTCTTT.

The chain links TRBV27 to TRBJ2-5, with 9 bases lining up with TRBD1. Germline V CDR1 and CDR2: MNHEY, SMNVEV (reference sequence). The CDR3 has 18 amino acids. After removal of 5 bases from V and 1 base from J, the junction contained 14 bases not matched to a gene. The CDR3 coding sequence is TGTGCCAGCAGTACCAGGACAGGGGCCCGAGGGGCCCAAGAGACCCAGTACTTC. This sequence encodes CASSTRTGARGAQETQYF.

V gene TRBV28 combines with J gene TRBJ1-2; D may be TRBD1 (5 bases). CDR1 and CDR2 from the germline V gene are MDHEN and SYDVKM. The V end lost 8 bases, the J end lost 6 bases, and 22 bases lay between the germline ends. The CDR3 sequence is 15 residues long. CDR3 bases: TGTGCCAGCTTCTCCGGAGGGGCGGTCCTGGATGGCTACACCTTC. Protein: CASFSGGAVLDGYTF.

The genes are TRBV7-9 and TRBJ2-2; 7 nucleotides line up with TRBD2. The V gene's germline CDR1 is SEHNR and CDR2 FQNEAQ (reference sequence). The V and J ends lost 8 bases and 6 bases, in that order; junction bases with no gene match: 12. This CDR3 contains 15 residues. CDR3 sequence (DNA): TGTGCCAGCCTAACCGGGGGGATAGCGGCCGGGGAGCTGTTTTTT. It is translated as CASLTGGIAAGELFF. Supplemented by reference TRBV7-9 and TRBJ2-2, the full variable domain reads DTGVSQNPRHKITKRGQNVTFRCDPISEHNRLYWYRQTLGQGPEFLTYFQNEAQLEKSRLLSDRFSAERPKGSFSTLEIQRTEQGDSAMYLCASLTGGIAAGELFFGEGSRLTVL.

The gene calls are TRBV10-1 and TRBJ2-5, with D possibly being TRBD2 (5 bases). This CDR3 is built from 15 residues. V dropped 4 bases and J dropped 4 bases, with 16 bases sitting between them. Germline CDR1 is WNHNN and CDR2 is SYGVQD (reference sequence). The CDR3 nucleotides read TGCGCCAGCAGTGGATCGGACCTCGCGGGAGAGACCCAGTACTTC. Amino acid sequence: CASSGSDLAGETQYF.

CDR3 sequence (DNA): TGTGCCTGGAGTGTCCAGGAGGGTGAAAAACTGTTTTTT. Its protein product is CAWSVQEGEKLFF. The V and J genes are TRBV30 and TRBJ1-4; D remains ambiguous. CDR1 and CDR2 from the germline V gene are GTSNPN and SVGIG (reference sequence). Trimming cost V 0 bases and J 7 bases, with 9 bases left between them. This CDR3 comprises 13 residues. Variable domain in full (rest from reference TRBV30 and TRBJ1-4): SQTIHQWPATLVQPVGSPLSLECTVEGTSNPNLYWYRQAAGRGLQLLFYSVGIGQISSEVPQNLSASRPQDRQFILSSKKLLLSDSGFYLCAWSVQEGEKLFFGSGTQLSVL.

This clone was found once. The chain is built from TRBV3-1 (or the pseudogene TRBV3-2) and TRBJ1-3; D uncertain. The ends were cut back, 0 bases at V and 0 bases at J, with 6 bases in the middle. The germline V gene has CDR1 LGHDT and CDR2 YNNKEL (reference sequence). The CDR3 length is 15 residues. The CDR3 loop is CASSQDTVSGNTIYF. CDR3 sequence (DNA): TGTGCCAGCAGCCAAGATACAGTCTCTGGAAACACCATATATTTT.

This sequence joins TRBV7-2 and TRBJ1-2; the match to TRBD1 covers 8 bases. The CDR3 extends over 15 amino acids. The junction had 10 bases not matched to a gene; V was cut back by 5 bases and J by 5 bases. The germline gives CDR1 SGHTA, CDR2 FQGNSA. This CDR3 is CASSNQGAQSYGYTF. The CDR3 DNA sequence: TGTGCCAGCAGCAACCAGGGGGCGCAAAGTTATGGCTACACCTTC. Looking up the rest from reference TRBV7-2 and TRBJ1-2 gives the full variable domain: GAGVSQSPSNKVTEKGKDVELRCDPISGHTALYWYRQSLGQGLEFLIYFQGNSAPDKSGLPSDRFSAERTGGSVSTLTIQRTQQEDSAVYLCASSNQGAQSYGYTFGSGTRLTVV.

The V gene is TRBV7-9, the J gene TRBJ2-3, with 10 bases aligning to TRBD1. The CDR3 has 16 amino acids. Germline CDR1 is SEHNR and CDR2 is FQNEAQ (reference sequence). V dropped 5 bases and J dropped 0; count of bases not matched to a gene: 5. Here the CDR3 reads CASSHWDRGSTDTQYF. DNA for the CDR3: TGTGCCAGCAGCCATTGGGACAGGGGAAGCACAGATACGCAGTATTTT.

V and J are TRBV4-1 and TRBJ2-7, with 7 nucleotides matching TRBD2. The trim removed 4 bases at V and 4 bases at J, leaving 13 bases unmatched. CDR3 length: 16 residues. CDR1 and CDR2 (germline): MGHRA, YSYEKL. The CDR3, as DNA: TGCGCCAGCAGCCCTGAGGCAGGGAGGGGTCCATACGAGCAGTACTTC. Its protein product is CASSPEAGRGPYEQYF.

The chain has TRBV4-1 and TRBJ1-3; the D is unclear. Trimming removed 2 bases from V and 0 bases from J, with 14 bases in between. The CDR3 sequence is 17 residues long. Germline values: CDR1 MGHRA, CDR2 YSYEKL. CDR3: CASSQTPLGGSGNTIYF. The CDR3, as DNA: TGCGCCAGCAGCCAAACACCTCTCGGAGGCTCTGGAAACACCATATATTTT.

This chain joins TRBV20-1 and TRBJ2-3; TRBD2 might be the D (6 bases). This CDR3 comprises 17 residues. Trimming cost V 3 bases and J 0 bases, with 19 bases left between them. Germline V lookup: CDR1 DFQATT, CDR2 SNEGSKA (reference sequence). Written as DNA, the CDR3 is TGCAGTGCTAGTAGGCTGGGGGGACTGTCTAGCACAGATACGCAGTATTTT. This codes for CSASRLGGLSSTDTQYF.

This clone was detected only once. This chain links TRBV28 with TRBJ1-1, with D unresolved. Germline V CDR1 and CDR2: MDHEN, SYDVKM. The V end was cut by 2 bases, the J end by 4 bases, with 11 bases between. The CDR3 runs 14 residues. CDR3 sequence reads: CASSLGRRVTEAFF. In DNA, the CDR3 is TGTGCCAGCAGTTTAGGTAGGAGAGTCACTGAAGCTTTCTTT. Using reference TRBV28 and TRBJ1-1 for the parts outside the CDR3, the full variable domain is DVKVTQSSRYLVKRTGEKVFLECVQDMDHENMFWYRQDPGLGLRLIYFSYDVKMKEKGDIPEGYSVSREKKERFSLILESASTNQTSMYLCASSLGRRVTEAFFGQGTRLTVV.

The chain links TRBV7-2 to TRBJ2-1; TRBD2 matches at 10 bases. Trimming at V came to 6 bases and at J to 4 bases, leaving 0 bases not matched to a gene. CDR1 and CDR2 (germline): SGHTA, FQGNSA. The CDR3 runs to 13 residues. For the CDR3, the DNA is TGTGCCAGCAGACTAGCGGGGTACAATGAGCAGTTCTTC. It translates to CASRLAGYNEQFF.

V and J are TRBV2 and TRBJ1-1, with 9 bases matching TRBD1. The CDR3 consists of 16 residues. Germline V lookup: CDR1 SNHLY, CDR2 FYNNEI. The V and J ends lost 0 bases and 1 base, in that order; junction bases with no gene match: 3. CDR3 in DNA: TGTGCCAGCAGTGAAGCGCTGGGACAGGGGAACACTGAAGCTTTCTTT. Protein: CASSEALGQGNTEAFF.

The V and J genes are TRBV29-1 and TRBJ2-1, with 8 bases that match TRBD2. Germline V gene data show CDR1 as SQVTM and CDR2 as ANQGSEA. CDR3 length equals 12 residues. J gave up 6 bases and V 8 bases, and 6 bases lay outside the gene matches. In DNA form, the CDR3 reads TGCAGCCCTTGGACTAGCACCAATGAGCAGTTCTTC. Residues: CSPWTSTNEQFF.

The CDR3 DNA reads as TGTGCCAGCAGTCCTGTGACAGGGGCCGGCACAGATACGCAGTATTTT. This gives the protein CASSPVTGAGTDTQYF. The gene calls are TRBV27 and TRBJ2-3; TRBD1 agrees at 8 bases. V gave up 5 bases and J gave up 1 base; unmatched junction bases: 8. From germline, CDR1 is MNHEY and CDR2 SMNVEV (reference sequence). This CDR3 spans 16 amino acids.

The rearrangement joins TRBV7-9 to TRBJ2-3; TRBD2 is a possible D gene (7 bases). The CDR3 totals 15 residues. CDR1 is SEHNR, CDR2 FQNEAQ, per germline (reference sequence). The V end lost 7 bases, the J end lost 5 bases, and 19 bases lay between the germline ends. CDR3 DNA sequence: TGTGCCAGCACCAAAAAGGGGGGGGCCGAAGATACGCAGTATTTT. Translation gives CASTKKGGAEDTQYF.

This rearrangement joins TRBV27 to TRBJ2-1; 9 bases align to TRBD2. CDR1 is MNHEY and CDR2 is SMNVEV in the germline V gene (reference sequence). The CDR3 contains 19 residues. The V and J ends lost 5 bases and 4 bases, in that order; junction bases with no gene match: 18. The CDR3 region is CASSPLLNALAGLYNEQFF. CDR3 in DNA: TGTGCCAGCAGTCCGCTCCTAAACGCACTAGCGGGTCTTTACAATGAGCAGTTCTTC.

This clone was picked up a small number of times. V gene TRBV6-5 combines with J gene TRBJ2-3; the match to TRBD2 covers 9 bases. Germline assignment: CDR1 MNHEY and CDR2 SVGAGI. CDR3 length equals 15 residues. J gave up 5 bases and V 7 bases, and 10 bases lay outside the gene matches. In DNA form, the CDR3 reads TGTGCCAGCAACTTGGGACTAGCCGAATTAGATACGCAGTATTTT. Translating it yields CASNLGLAELDTQYF.

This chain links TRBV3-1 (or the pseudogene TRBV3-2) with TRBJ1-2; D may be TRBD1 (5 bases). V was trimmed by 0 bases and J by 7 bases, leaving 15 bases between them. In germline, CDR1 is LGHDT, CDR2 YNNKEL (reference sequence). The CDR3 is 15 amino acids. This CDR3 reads CASSQDITGSSGYTF. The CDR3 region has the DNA TGTGCCAGCAGCCAAGACATAACAGGATCTTCTGGCTACACCTTC.